This entry lists 21 T cell receptor beta chains sequenced from one sample in a study of blood T cell repertoires in COVID-19. Method: immunoSEQ multiplex PCR; TCRdb's copy keeps in-frame clones and lacks some. This table holds roughly 70,000 clones, about 74% found once. Specimen: peripheral blood. Receptors were obtained from a man in his 70s with COVID-19, enrolled during active disease.

This clone was recorded once. The V call is TRBV10-3, the J call TRBJ1-1; perhaps TRBD1 as D (5 bases). Trimming shortened V by 11 bases and J by 1 base, and 20 bases separated the two germline ends. The CDR3 spans 15 residues. The germline CDR1 and CDR2 sequences are ENHRY and SYGVKD. The CDR3 loop is CASLPFRAGNTEAFF. In DNA, the CDR3 is TGTGCCTCCCTTCCTTTCAGGGCTGGGAACACTGAAGCTTTCTTT.

This chain joins TRBV5-1 and TRBJ1-2; no firm D call. The CDR3 is 15 amino acids. Trimming took 3 bases from V and 2 from J, leaving 14 bases between them. Germline V gene lookup returns CDR1 SGHRS and CDR2 YFSETQ. For the CDR3, the DNA is TGCGCCAGCAGCTCAGACGGAGGTCTAAACTATGGCTACACCTTC. Protein sequence: CASSSDGGLNYGYTF.

The chain recombines TRBV27 with TRBJ2-7; TRBD1 matches 8 bases. The CDR3 runs to 15 residues. Germline lookup yields CDR1 MNHEY and CDR2 SMNVEV (reference sequence). Trimming removed 3 bases from V and 3 bases from J; junction bases left unmatched: 7. CDR3 protein: CASSFSGGYSYEQYF. CDR3 DNA: TGTGCCAGCAGTTTTTCAGGGGGCTACAGCTACGAGCAGTACTTC.

This clone was counted at least ten times. DNA of the CDR3: TGCGCCAGCAGTGATTCCAGTCGACAGGGGAACACCATATATTTT. This gives the protein CASSDSSRQGNTIYF. The chain carries TRBV10-2 and TRBJ1-3; 8 positions match TRBD1. The CDR3 extends over 15 amino acids. CDR1 WSHSY and CDR2 SAAADI come from the germline V gene. Unmatched junction bases numbered 8, after V lost 3 bases and J lost 7 bases.

This clone has a handful of counts. The CDR3 DNA reads as TGTGCCAGCAGCTTAGAGCCAGGGGTAAACTACGAGCAGTACTTC. Protein product: CASSLEPGVNYEQYF. V is TRBV7-2 and J is TRBJ2-7, with D perhaps TRBD1 (6 bases). V lost 1 base to trimming and J lost 3 bases, with 13 bases between them. This CDR3 spans 15 amino acids. The germline CDR1 and CDR2 sequences are SGHTA and FQGNSA.

The rearrangement joins TRBV6-6 to TRBJ2-7, with 9 bases that match TRBD2. This CDR3 is 14 amino acids long. Germline lookup yields CDR1 MNHNY and CDR2 SVGAGI (reference sequence). Germline trimming cut 5 bases from V and 0 bases from J; bases unmatched to any gene: 2. CDR3 in DNA: TGTGCCAGCAGTCTAGCGGGAAGCTCCTACGAGCAGTACTTC. Its protein product is CASSLAGSSYEQYF.

The chain carries TRBV5-4 and TRBJ2-2; 7 positions match TRBD2. The germline V gene has CDR1 SGHNT and CDR2 YYREEE (reference sequence). V lost 4 bases to trimming and J lost 5 bases; unmatched junction nucleotides: 8. The CDR3 consists of 15 residues. The CDR3 spells CASSQGLKRTGELFF. CDR3 nucleotide sequence: TGTGCCAGCAGCCAGGGACTAAAGCGAACCGGGGAGCTGTTTTTT.

The CDR3 here is CASSGGRPGNTIYF. The CDR3 DNA follows: TGTGCCAGCAGCGGAGGGCGGCCTGGAAACACCATATATTTT. The chain links TRBV5-4 to TRBJ1-3; no reliable D call. Trimming removed 4 bases at V and 2 bases at J, with 10 bases between. Germline CDR1 reads SGHNT; CDR2 reads YYREEE (reference sequence). This CDR3 has 14 residues.

The rearrangement links TRBV25-1 to TRBJ1-1; maybe TRBD1 (6 bases). This CDR3 has 14 residues. V was cut by 4 bases and J by 3 bases, with 12 bases left in between. CDR1 and CDR2 from the germline V gene are MGHDK and SYGVNS. In nucleotides, the CDR3 is TGTGCCAGCAGTGCCACCTACAGGGACACTGAAGCTTTCTTT. Its protein is CASSATYRDTEAFF.

The chain is built from TRBV6-5 and TRBJ2-3, with 12 bases fitting TRBD1. CDR1 MNHEY and CDR2 SVGAGI come from the germline V gene. The junction had 12 bases not matched to a gene; V was cut back by 10 bases and J by 7 bases. This CDR3 has 15 amino acids. Written as DNA, the CDR3 is TGTGCCACCAACTGGGACAGGGGGCGCGTATATACGCAGTATTTT. It is translated as CATNWDRGRVYTQYF.

The chain links TRBV5-1 to TRBJ2-7; D is possibly TRBD1 (5 bases). Germline V gene sequence: CDR1 SGHRS, CDR2 YFSETQ. The germline V and J ends were trimmed by 7 bases and 6 bases, with 11 bases remaining between them. The CDR3 length is 11 residues. The CDR3 region is CASAEGVEQYF. The CDR3 DNA reads TGCGCCAGCGCAGAAGGGGTCGAGCAGTACTTC.

The J gene is TRBJ1-5, the V gene TRBV3-1 (or the pseudogene TRBV3-2); D unresolved. V lost 0 bases and J lost 3, with 9 bases in between. CDR1 is LGHDT and CDR2 is YNNKEL in the germline V gene (reference sequence). This CDR3 region has 15 residues. Written as DNA, the CDR3 is TGTGCCAGCAGCCAAGACACGGGGAACAATCAGCCCCAGCATTTT. Residues: CASSQDTGNNQPQHF.

This sequence joins TRBV7-9 and TRBJ2-3; 8 bases align to TRBD2. V dropped 5 bases and J dropped 2; count of bases not matched to a gene: 15. Germline CDR1 SEHNR, CDR2 FQNEAQ (reference sequence). The CDR3 loop spans 18 amino acids. The CDR3 DNA is TGTGCCAGCAGCCCCAGGGGAGGCGGGAGGCCTTTCACAGATACGCAGTATTTT. It yields the protein CASSPRGGGRPFTDTQYF.

This clone was found once. The genes are TRBV6-2 or TRBV6-3 and TRBJ1-2, with D uncertain. Trimming left V 0 bases short and J 1 base short, with 9 bases between. This CDR3 comprises 15 residues. Germline CDR1 is MNHEY and CDR2 is SVGEGT. CDR3 sequence reads: CASSYSGEINYGYTF. CDR3 DNA sequence: TGTGCCAGCAGTTACTCGGGAGAAATTAACTATGGCTACACCTTC.

The chain has TRBV20-1 and TRBJ1-1; tentative D call: TRBD1 (6 bases). Between the trimmed V and J ends, which lost 7 bases and 1 base, there was a span of 7 bases. Germline V gives CDR1 DFQATT, CDR2 SNEGSKA (reference sequence). The CDR3 extends over 11 amino acids. CDR3 amino acids: CSGRGNTEAFF. The CDR3 DNA follows: TGCAGTGGCAGGGGGAACACTGAAGCTTTCTTT.

The chain employs TRBV2 and TRBJ1-2; weak D call: TRBD1 (5 bases). The CDR3 totals 14 residues. Trimming pared 2 bases from V and 7 bases from J, leaving 14 bases between. The germline V gene encodes CDR1 SNHLY and CDR2 FYNNEI. The DNA for the CDR3 is TGTGCCAGCAGTGAATTACAGGCCCCGGGTGGCTACACCTTC. As protein: CASSELQAPGGYTF.

The rearrangement uses TRBV27 and TRBJ2-5; perhaps TRBD2 as D (6 bases). V shed 0 bases and J shed 4 bases, with 9 bases lying between them. CDR1 is MNHEY, CDR2 SMNVEV, per germline (reference sequence). This CDR3 has 14 residues. Written as DNA, the CDR3 is TGTGCCAGCAGTTTATCGTGGGGAGGAGAGACCCAGTACTTC. Translated: CASSLSWGGETQYF.

This clone was seen just once. V is TRBV2 and J is TRBJ2-7, with 10 bases that match TRBD2. J lost 7 bases, V lost 6 bases, and 12 bases had no gene match. Germline assignment: CDR1 SNHLY and CDR2 FYNNEI. The CDR3 is 15 residues long. For the CDR3, the DNA is TGTGCCAGCAGCCTATTAGCGGGAGGTGTGGGGGAGCAGTACTTC. Protein product: CASSLLAGGVGEQYF. The full variable domain, its missing parts supplied by reference TRBV2 and TRBJ2-7, is EPEVTQTPSHQVTQMGQEVILRCVPISNHLYFYWYRQILGQKVEFLVSFYNNEISEKSEIFDDQFSVERPDGSNFTLKIRSTKLEDSAMYFCASSLLAGGVGEQYFGPGTRLTVT.

In this sample, this clone turned up a few times. The chain combines TRBV11-1 with TRBJ1-1; 8 nucleotides match TRBD1. V shed 5 bases and J 4 bases; nucleotides not matched to a gene: 9. This CDR3 is 15 amino acids long. Looked up from germline, CDR1 is SGHAT and CDR2 is FQDESV (reference sequence). DNA of the CDR3: TGTGCCAGCAGCCCAATGGGGACAGGCCTCACTGAAGCTTTCTTT. Translating it yields CASSPMGTGLTEAFF.

The rearrangement links TRBV27 to TRBJ1-2; D gene unclear. V was cut by 3 bases and J by 2 bases, with 4 bases left in between. The CDR3 extends over 12 amino acids. Per germline, CDR1 MNHEY and CDR2 SMNVEV (reference sequence). CDR3 coding DNA: TGTGCCAGCAGTTTGAGGAACTATGGCTACACCTTC. The encoded protein is CASSLRNYGYTF.

The CDR3 DNA reads as TGTGCCAGCAGCCTTAGCGGGAGGGCCAATGAGCAGTTCTTC. Protein product: CASSLSGRANEQFF. The genes are TRBV7-3 and TRBJ2-1; 11 bases are shared with TRBD2. The junction had 3 bases not matched to a gene; V was cut back by 5 bases and J by 6 bases. The CDR3 extends over 14 amino acids. Germline CDR1 and CDR2: SGHTA and FQGTGA.